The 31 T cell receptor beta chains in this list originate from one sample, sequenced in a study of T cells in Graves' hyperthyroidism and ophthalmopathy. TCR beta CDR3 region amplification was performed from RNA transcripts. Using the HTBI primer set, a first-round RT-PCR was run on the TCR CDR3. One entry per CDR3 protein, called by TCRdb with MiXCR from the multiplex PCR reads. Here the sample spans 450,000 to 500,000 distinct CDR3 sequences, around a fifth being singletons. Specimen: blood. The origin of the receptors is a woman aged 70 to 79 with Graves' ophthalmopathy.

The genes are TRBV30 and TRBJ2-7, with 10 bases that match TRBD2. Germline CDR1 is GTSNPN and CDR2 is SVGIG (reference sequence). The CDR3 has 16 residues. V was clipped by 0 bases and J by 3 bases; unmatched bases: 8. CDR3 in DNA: TGTGCCTGGAGTGTACAGGGTCTAGCGGGGGTCTACGAGCAGTACTTC. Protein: CAWSVQGLAGVYEQYF.

CDR3: CASTPYSGEQFF. DNA of the CDR3: TGTGCCAGTACCCCGTACAGCGGTGAGCAGTTCTTC. The chain couples TRBV19 to TRBJ2-1, with D possibly matching TRBD2 (5 bases). Germline V lookup: CDR1 LNHDA, CDR2 SQIVND (reference sequence). The CDR3 is 12 residues long. The V end was cut by 7 bases, the J end by 9 bases, with 13 bases between.

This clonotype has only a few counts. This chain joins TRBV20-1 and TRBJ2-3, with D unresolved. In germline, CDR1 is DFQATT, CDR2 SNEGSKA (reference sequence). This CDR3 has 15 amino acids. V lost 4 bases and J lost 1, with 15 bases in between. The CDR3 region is CSAITTPSGTDTQYF. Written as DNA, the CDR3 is TGCAGTGCTATCACCACACCGTCGGGCACAGATACGCAGTATTTT.

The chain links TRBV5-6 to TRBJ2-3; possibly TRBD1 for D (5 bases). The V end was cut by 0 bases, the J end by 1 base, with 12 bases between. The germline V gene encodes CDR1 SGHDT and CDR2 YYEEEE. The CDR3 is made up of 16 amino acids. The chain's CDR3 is CASSLVAGMGTDTQYF. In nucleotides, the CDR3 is TGTGCCAGCAGCTTGGTCGCAGGGATGGGCACAGATACGCAGTATTTT.

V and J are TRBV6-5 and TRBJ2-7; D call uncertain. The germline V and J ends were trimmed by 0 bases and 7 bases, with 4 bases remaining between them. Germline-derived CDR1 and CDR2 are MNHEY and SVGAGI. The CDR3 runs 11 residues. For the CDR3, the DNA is TGTGCCAGCAGTTACTCGGAGGAGCAGTACTTC. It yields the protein CASSYSEEQYF.

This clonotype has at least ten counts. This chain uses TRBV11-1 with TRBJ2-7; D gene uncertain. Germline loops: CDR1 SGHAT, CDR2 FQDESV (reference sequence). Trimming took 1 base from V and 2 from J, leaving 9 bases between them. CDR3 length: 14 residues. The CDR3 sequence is CASSLETAAYEQYF. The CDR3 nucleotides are TGTGCCAGCAGCTTAGAAACGGCAGCCTACGAGCAGTACTTC. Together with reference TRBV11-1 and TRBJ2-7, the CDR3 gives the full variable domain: EAEVAQSPRYKITEKSQAVAFWCDPISGHATLYWYRQILGQGPELLVQFQDESVVDDSQLPKDRFSAERLKGVDSTLKIQPAELGDSAMYLCASSLETAAYEQYFGPGTRLTVT.

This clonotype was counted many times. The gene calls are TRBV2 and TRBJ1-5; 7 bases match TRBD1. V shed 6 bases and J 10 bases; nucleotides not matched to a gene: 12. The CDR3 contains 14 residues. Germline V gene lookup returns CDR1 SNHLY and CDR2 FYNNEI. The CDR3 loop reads CASRGGGMLDPQHF. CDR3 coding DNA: TGTGCCAGCAGGGGAGGGGGCATGTTGGATCCCCAGCATTTT.

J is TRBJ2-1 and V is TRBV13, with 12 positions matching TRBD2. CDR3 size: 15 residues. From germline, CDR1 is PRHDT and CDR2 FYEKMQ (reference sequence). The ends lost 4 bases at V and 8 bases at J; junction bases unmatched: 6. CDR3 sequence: CASSSSGRALDEQFF. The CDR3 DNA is TGTGCCAGCAGCTCTAGCGGGAGGGCCCTGGATGAGCAGTTCTTC.

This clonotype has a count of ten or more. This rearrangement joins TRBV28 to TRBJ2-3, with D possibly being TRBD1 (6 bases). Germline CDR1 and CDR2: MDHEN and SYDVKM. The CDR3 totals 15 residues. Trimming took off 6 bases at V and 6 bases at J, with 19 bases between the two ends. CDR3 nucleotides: TGTGCCAGCAGGCCCACCAGGGGAGTTCGGGATACGCAGTATTTT. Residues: CASRPTRGVRDTQYF.

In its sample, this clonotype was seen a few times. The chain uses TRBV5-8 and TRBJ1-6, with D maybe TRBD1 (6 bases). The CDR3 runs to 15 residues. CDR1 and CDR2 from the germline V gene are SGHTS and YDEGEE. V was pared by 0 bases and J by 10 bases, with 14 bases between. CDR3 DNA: TGTGCCAGCAGCTTGGACAGGGCGATACGGTCACCCCTCCACTTT. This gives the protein CASSLDRAIRSPLHF.

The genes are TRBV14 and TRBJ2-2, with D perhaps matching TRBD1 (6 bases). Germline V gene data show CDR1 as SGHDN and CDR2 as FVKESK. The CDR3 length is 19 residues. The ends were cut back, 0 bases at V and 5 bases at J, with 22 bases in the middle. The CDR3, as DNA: TGTGCCAGCAGCCAAGATGAAGGGGGAGCGGCCCCTCAGACCGGGGAGCTGTTTTTT. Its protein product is CASSQDEGGAAPQTGELFF.

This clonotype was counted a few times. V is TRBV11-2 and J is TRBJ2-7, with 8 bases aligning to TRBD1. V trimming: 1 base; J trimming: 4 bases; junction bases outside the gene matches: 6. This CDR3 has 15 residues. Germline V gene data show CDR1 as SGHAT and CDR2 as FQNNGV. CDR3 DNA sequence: TGTGCCAGCAGCTTAGTCGGCAGGGGGCAATACGAGCAGTACTTC. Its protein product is CASSLVGRGQYEQYF.

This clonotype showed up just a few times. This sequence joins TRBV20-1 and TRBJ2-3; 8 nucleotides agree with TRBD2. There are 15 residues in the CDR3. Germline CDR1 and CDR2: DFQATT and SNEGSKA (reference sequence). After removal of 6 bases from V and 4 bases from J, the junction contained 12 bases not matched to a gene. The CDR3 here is CSARHGGGHADTQYF. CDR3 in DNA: TGCAGTGCCAGACACGGCGGGGGGCATGCAGATACGCAGTATTTT.

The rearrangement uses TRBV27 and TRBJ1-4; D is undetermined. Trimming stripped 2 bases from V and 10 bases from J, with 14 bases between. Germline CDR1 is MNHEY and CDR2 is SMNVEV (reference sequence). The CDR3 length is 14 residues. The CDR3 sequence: CASSLDQWGGKLFF. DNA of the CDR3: TGTGCCAGCAGTTTAGATCAGTGGGGTGGAAAACTGTTTTTT.

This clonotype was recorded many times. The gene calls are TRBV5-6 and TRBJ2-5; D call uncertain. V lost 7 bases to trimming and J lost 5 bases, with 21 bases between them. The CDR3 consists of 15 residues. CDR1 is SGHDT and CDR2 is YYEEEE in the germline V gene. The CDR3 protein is CASAHPSERRETQYF. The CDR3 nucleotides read TGTGCCAGCGCCCACCCGTCGGAGCGACGGGAGACCCAGTACTTC.

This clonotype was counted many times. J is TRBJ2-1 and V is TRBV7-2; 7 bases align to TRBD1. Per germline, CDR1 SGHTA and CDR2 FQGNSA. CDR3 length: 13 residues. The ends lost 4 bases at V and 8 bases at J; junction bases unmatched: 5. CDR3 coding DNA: TGTGCCAGCAGCTCGACAGGGTTCGATGAGCAGTTCTTC. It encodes CASSSTGFDEQFF. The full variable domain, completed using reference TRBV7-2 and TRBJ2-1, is GAGVSQSPSNKVTEKGKDVELRCDPISGHTALYWYRQSLGQGLEFLIYFQGNSAPDKSGLPSDRFSAERTGGSVSTLTIQRTQQEDSAVYLCASSSTGFDEQFFGPGTRLTVL.

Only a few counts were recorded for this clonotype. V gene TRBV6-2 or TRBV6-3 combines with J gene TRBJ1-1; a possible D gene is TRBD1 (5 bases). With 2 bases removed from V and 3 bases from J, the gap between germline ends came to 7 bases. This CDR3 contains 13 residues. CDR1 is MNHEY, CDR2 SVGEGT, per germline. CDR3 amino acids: CASSYEGDTEAFF. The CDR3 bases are TGTGCCAGCAGTTACGAAGGGGACACTGAAGCTTTCTTT.

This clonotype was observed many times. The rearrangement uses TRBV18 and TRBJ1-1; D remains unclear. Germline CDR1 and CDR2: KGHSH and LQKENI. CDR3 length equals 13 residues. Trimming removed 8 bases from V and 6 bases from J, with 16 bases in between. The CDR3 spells CASALTGWAEAFF. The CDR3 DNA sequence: TGTGCCAGCGCCTTAACGGGTTGGGCTGAAGCTTTCTTT.

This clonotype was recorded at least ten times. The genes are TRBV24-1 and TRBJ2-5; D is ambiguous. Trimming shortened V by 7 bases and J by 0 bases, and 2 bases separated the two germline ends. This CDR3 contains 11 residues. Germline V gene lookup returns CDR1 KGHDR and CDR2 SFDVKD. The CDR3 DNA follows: TGTGCCACCAGCTACCAAGAGACCCAGTACTTC. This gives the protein CATSYQETQYF.

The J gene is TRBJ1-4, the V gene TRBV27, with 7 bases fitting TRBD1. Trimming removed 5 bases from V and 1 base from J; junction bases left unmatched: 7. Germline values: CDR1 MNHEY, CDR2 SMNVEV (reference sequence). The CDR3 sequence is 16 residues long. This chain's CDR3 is CASSPRGLKTNEKLFF. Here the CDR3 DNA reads TGTGCCAGCAGTCCTAGGGGGCTGAAAACTAATGAAAAACTGTTTTTT.

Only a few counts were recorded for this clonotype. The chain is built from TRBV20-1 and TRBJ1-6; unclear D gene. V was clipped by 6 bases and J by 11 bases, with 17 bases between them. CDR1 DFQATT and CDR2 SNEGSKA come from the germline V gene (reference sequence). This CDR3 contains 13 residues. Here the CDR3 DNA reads TGCAGTGCCAACGACGCTCTCCGGGCACCCCTCCACTTT. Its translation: CSANDALRAPLHF.

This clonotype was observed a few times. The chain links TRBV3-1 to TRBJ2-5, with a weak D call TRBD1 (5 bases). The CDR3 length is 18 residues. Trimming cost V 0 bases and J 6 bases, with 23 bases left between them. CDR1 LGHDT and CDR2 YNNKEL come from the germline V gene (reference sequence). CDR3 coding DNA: TGTGCCAGCAGCCAAGATGCGTTAGGGGTCTTACCCCGCAAGACCCAGTACTTC. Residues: CASSQDALGVLPRKTQYF.

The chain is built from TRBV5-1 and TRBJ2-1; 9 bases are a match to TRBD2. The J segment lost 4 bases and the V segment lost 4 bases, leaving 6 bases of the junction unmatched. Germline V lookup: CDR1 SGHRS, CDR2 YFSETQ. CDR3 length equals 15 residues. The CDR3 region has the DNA TGCGCCAGCAGCGTTAGCGGGAGCCGTTACAATGAGCAGTTCTTC. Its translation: CASSVSGSRYNEQFF. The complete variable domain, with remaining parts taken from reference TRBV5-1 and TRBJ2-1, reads KAGVTQTPRYLIKTRGQQVTLSCSPISGHRSVSWYQQTPGQGLQFLFEYFSETQRNKGNFPGRFSGRQFSNSRSEMNVSTLELGDSALYLCASSVSGSRYNEQFFGPGTRLTVL.

The CDR3 sequence is CASSPQLAGGDEQFF. Written as DNA, the CDR3 is TGTGCCAGCTCACCACAACTAGCGGGAGGCGATGAGCAGTTCTTC. V gene TRBV18 combines with J gene TRBJ2-1, with 12 bases aligning to TRBD2. J was trimmed by 8 bases and V by 1 base; bases with no gene match: 3. In germline, CDR1 is KGHSH, CDR2 LQKENI. This CDR3 is built from 15 residues.

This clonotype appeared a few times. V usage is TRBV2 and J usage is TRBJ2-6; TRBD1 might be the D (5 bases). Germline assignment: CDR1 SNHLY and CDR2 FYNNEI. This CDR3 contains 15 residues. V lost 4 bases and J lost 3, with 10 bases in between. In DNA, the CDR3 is TGTGCCAGCAGTGGGGGCGCCGGTGGGGCCAACGTCCTGACTTTC. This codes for CASSGGAGGANVLTF. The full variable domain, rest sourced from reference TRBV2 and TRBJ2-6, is EPEVTQTPSHQVTQMGQEVILRCVPISNHLYFYWYRQILGQKVEFLVSFYNNEISEKSEIFDDQFSVERPDGSNFTLKIRSTKLEDSAMYFCASSGGAGGANVLTFGAGSRLTVL.

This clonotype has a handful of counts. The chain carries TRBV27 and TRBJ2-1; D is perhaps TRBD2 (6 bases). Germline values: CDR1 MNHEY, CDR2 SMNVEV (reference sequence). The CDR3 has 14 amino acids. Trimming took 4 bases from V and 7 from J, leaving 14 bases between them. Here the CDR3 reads CASSSSGLGNEQFF. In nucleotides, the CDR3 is TGTGCCAGCAGTTCCTCGGGACTGGGGAATGAGCAGTTCTTC.

DNA of the CDR3: TGTGCCAGCAGCGTTTTCGGGACTTACAATGAGCAGTTCTTC. Protein: CASSVFGTYNEQFF. The chain links TRBV9 to TRBJ2-1; TRBD2 might be the D (6 bases). The V end lost 2 bases, the J end lost 4 bases, and 10 bases lay between the germline ends. The CDR3 sequence is 14 residues long. Per the germline V gene, CDR1 is SGDLS and CDR2 is YYNGEE.

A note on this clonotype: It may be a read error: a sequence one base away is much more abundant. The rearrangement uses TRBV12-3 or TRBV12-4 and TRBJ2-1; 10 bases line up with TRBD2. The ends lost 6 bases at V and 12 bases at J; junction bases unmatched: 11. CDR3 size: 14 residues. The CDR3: CASSSSGSARVQFF. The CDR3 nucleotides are TGTGCCAGCAGCTCTAGCGGGAGTGCGCGTGTGCAGTTCTTC.

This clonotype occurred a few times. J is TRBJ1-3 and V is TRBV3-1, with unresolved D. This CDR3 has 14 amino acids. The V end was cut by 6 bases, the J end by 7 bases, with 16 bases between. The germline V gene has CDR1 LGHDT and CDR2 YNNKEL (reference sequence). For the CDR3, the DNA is TGTGCCAGCAGTTTATCGGGCCGAGGGAACACCATATATTTT. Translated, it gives CASSLSGRGNTIYF.

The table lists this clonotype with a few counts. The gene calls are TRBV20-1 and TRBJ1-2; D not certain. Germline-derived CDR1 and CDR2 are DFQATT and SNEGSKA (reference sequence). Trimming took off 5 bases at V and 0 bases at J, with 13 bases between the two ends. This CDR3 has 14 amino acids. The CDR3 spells CSADLSRANYGYTF. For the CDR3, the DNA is TGCAGTGCTGACCTCTCCCGGGCTAACTATGGCTACACCTTC.

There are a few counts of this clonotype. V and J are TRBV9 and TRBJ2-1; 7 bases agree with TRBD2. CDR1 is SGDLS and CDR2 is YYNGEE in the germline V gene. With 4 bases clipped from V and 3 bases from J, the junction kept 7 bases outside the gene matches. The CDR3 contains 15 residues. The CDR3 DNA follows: TGTGCCAGCAGCCCACGGGACTATCTCTACAATGAGCAGTTCTTC. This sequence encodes CASSPRDYLYNEQFF.